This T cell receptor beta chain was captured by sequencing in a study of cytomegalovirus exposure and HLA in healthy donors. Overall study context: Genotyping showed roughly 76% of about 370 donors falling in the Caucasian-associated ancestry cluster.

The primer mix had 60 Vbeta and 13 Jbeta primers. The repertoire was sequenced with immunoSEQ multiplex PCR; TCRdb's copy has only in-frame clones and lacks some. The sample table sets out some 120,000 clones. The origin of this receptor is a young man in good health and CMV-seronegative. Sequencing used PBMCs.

DNA of the CDR3: TGCGCCAGCAGCTTGGATAACCGGGACAGAGATCCACCCCTCCACTTT. Translating gives CASSLDNRDRDPPLHF. The chain is built from TRBV5-1 and TRBJ1-6, with 7 bases lining up with TRBD1. Germline lookup yields CDR1 SGHRS and CDR2 YFSETQ. This CDR3 has 16 amino acids. V trimming: 0 bases; J trimming: 11 bases; junction bases outside the gene matches: 11.